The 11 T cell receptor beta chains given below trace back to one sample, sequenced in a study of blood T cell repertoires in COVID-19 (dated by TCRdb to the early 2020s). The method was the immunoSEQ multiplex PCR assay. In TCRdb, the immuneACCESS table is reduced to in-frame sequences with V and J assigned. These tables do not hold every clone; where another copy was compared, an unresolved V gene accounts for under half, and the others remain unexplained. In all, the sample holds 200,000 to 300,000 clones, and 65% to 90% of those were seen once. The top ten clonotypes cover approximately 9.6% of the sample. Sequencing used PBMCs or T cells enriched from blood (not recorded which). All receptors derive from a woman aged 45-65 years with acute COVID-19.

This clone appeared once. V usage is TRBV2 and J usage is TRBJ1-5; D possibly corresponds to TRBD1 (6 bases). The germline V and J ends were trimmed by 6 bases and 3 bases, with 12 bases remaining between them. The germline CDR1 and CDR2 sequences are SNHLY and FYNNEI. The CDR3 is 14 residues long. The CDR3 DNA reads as TGTGCCAGCAGATACGGACAGCACAATCAGCCCCAGCATTTT. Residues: CASRYGQHNQPQHF.

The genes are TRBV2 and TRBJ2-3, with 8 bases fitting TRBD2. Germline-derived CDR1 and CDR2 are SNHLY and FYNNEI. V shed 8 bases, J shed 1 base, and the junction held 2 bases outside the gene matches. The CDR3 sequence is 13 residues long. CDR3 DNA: TGTGCCAGCCTACTAGCGGGCACAGATACGCAGTATTTT. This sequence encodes CASLLAGTDTQYF.

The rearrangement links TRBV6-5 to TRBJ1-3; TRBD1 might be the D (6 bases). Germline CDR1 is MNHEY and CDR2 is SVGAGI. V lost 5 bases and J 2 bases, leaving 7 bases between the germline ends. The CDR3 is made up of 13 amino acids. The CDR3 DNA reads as TGTGCCAGCAGTACAGGGCCTGGAAACACCATATATTTT. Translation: CASSTGPGNTIYF.

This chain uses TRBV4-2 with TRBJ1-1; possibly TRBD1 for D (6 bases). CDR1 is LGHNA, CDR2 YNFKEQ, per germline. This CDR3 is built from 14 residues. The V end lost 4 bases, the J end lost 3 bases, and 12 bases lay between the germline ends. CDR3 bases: TGTGCCAGCAGCCCACCTTACAGGGACACTGAAGCTTTCTTT. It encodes CASSPPYRDTEAFF.

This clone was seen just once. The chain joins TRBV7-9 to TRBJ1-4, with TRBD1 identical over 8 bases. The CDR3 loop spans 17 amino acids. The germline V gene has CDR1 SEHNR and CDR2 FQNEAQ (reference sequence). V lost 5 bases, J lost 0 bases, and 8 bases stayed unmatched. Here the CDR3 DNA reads TGTGCCAGCAGCCGAGGACAGGGAGAGGCAACTAATGAAAAACTGTTTTTT. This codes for CASSRGQGEATNEKLFF.

The chain's CDR3 is CASSLVQSYEQYF. DNA for the CDR3: TGTGCCAGCAGCTTAGTACAGAGCTACGAGCAGTACTTC. This sequence joins TRBV7-2 and TRBJ2-7; D is unclear. CDR3 length equals 13 residues. Germline V lookup: CDR1 SGHTA, CDR2 FQGNSA. V lost 1 base to trimming and J lost 3 bases, with 7 bases between them.

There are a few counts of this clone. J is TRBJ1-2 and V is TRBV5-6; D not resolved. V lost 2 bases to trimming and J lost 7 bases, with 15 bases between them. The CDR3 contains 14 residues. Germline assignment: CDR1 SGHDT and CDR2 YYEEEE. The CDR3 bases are TGTGCCAGCAGCTTATATGGTCCGGGTGGTGGCTACACCTTC. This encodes CASSLYGPGGGYTF.

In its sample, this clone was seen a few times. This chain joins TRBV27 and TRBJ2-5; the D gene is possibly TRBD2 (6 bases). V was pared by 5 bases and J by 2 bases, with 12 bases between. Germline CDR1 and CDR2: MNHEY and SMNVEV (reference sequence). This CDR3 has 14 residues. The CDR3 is CASSRRDGQETQYF. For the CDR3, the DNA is TGTGCCAGCAGTCGGAGGGACGGACAAGAGACCCAGTACTTC.

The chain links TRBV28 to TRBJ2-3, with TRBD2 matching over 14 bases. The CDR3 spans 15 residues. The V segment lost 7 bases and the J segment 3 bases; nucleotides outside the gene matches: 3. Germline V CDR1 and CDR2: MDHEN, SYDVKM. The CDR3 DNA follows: TGTGCCAGCAATCGACTAGCGGGGGGGACAGATACGCAGTATTTT. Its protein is CASNRLAGGTDTQYF.

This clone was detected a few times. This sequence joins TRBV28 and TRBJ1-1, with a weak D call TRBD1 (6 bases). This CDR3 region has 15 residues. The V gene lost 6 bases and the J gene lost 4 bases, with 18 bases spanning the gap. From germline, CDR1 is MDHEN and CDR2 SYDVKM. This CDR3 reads CASRIQGHESTEAFF. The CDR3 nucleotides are TGTGCCAGCAGGATACAGGGTCACGAAAGCACTGAAGCTTTCTTT.

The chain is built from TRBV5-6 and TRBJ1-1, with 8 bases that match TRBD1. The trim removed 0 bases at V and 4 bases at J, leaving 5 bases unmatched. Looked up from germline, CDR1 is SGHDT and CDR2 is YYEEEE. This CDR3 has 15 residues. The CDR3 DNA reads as TGTGCCAGCAGCTTGGTTGGACAGGGAGGCACTGAAGCTTTCTTT. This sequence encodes CASSLVGQGGTEAFF.